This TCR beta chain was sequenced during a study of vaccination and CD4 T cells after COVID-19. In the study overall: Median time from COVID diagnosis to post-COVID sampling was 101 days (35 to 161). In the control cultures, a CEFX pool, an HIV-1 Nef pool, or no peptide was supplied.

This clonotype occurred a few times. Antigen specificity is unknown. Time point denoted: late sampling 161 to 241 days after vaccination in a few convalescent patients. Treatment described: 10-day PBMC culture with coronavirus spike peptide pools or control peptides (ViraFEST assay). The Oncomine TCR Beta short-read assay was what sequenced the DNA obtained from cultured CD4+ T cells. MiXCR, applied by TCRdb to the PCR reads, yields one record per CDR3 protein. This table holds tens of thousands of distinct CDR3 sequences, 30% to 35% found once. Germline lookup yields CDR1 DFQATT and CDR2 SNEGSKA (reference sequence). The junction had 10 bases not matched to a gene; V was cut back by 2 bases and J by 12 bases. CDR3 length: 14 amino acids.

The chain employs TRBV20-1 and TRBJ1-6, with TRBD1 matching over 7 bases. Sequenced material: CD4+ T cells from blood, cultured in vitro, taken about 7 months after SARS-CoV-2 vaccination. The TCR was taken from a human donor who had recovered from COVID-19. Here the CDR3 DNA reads TGCAGTGCTAGACGCACAGGGGCCCCTAGACCCCTCCACTTT. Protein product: CSARRTGAPRPLHF.